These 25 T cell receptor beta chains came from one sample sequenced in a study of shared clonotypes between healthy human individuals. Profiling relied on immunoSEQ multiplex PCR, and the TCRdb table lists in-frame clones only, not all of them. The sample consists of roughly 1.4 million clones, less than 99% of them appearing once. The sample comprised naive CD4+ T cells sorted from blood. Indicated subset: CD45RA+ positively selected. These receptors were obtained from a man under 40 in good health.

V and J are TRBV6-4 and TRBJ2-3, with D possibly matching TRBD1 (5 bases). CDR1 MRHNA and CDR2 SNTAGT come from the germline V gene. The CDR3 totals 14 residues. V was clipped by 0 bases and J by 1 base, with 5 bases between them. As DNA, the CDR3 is TGTGCCAGCAGTGACTCCAGGGGCACAGATACGCAGTATTTT. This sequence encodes CASSDSRGTDTQYF.

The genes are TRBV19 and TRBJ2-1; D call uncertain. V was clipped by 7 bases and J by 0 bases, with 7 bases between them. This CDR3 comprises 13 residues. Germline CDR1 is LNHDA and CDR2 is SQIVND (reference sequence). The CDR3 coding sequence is TGTGCCAGTAAACTTCACTCCTACAATGAGCAGTTCTTC. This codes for CASKLHSYNEQFF.

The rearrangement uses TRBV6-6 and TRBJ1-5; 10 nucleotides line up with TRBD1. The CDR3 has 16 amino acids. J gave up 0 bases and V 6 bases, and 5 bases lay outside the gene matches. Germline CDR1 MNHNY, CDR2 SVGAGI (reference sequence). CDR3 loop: CASSPGTGVSNQPQHF. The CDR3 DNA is TGTGCCAGCAGCCCCGGGACAGGGGTTAGCAATCAGCCCCAGCATTTT.

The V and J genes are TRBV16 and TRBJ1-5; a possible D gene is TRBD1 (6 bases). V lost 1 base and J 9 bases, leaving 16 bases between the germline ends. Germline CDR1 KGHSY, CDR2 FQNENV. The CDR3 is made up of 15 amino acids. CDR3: CASSQLGAGLGPQHF. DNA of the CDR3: TGTGCCAGCAGCCAATTGGGGGCTGGTTTGGGGCCCCAGCATTTT.

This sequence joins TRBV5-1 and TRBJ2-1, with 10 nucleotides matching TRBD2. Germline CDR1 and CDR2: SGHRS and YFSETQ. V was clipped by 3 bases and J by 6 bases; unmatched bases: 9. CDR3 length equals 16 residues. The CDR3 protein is CASSSVLAGVGNEQFF. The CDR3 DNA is TGCGCCAGCAGCTCCGTGCTAGCGGGAGTTGGCAATGAGCAGTTCTTC.

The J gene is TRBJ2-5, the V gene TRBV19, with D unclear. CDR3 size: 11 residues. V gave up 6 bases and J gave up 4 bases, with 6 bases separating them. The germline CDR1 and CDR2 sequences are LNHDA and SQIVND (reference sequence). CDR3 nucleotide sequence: TGTGCCAGTAGACACACAGAGACCCAGTACTTC. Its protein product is CASRHTETQYF.

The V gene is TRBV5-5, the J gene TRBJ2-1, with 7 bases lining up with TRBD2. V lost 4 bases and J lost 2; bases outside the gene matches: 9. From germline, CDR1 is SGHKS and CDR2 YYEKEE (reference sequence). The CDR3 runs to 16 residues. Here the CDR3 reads CASSPPLAVAYNEQFF. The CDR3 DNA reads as TGTGCCAGCAGCCCGCCCCTAGCGGTAGCCTACAATGAGCAGTTCTTC. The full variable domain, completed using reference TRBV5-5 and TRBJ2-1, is DAGVTQSPTHLIKTRGQQVTLRCSPISGHKSVSWYQQVLGQGPQFIFQYYEKEERGRGNFPDRFSARQFPNYSSELNVNALLLGDSALYLCASSPPLAVAYNEQFFGPGTRLTVL.

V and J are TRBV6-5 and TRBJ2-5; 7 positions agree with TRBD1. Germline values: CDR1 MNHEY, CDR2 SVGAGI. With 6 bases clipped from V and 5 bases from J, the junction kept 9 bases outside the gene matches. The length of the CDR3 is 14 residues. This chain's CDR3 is CASSRRQGGETQYF. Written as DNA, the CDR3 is TGTGCCAGCAGCCGACGACAGGGCGGGGAGACCCAGTACTTC.

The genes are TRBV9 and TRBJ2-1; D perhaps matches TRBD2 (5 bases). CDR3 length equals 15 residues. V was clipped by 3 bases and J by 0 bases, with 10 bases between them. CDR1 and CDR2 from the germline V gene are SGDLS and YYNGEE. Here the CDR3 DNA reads TGTGCCAGCAGCGAATCGGGAAGCTCCTACAATGAGCAGTTCTTC. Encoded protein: CASSESGSSYNEQFF.

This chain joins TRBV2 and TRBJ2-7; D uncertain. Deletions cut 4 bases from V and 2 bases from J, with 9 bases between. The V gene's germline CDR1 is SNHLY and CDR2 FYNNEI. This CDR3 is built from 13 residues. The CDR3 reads CASSARITYEQYF. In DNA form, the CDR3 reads TGTGCCAGCAGTGCTAGGATTACCTACGAGCAGTACTTC.

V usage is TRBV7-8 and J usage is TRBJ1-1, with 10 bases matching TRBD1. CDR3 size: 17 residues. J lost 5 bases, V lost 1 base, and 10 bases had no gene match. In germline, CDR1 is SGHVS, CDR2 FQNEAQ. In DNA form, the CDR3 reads TGTGCCAGCAGCTTAGGGACGGGACAGGGGTTTCGTACTGAAGCTTTCTTT. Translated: CASSLGTGQGFRTEAFF.

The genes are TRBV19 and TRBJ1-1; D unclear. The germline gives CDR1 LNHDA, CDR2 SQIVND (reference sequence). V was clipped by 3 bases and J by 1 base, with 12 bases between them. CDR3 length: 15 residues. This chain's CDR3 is CASSIPAGGNTEAFF. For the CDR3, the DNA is TGTGCCAGTAGTATCCCCGCAGGAGGGAACACTGAAGCTTTCTTT. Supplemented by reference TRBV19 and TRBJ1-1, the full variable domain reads DGGITQSPKYLFRKEGQNVTLSCEQNLNHDAMYWYRQDPGQGLRLIYYSQIVNDFQKGDIAEGYSVSREKKESFPLTVTSAQKNPTAFYLCASSIPAGGNTEAFFGQGTRLTVV.

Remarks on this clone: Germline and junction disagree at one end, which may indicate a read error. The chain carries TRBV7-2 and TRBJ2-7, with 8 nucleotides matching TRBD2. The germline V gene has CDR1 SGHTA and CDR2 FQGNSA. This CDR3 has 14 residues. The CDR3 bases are TGTGCCAGCAGCTTAAGTAGCGGGACTACCCCGACTGTTTTC. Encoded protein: CASSLSSGTTPTVF.

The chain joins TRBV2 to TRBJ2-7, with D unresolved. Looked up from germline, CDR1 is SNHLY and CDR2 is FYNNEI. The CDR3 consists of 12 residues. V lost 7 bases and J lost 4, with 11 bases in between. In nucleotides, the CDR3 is TGTGCCAGCAAAAGACCGAGTTACGAGCAGTACTTC. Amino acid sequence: CASKRPSYEQYF.

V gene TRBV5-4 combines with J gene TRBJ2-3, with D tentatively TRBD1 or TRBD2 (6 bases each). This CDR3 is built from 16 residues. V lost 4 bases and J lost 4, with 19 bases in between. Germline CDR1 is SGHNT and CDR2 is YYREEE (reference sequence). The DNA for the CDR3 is TGTGCCAGCAGCGGAGCTCCGGGGGCTAGATCAGATACGCAGTATTTT. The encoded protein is CASSGAPGARSDTQYF.

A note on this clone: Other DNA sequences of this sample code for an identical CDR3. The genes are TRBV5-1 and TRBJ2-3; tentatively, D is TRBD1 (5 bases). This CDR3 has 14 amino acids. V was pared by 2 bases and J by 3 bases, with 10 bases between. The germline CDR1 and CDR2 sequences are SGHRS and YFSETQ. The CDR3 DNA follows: TGCGCCAGCAGCTTTGGGGCTTTGACAGATACGCAGTATTTT. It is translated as CASSFGALTDTQYF. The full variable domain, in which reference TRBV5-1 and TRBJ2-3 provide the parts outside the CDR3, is KAGVTQTPRYLIKTRGQQVTLSCSPISGHRSVSWYQQTPGQGLQFLFEYFSETQRNKGNFPGRFSGRQFSNSRSEMNVSTLELGDSALYLCASSFGALTDTQYFGPGTRLTVL.

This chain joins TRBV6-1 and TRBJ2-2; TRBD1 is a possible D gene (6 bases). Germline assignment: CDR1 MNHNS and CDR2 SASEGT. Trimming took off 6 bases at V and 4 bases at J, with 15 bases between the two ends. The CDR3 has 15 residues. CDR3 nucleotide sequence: TGTGCCAGCAGAGCCAGGACAGACTTCACCGGGGAGCTGTTTTTT. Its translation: CASRARTDFTGELFF.

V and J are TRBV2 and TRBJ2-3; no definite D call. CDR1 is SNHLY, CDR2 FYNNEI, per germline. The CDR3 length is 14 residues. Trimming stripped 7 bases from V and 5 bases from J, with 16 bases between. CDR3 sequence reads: CASKYRATVDTQYF. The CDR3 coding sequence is TGTGCCAGCAAATACCGCGCCACAGTAGATACGCAGTATTTT.

CDR3 sequence reads: CASTYLGSGEQFF. In nucleotides, the CDR3 is TGTGCCAGCACCTACCTGGGGTCTGGTGAGCAGTTCTTC. The rearrangement links TRBV6-6 to TRBJ2-1, with unresolved D. Trimming removed 7 bases at V and 9 bases at J, with 16 bases between. Germline CDR1 and CDR2: MNHNY and SVGAGI (reference sequence). The CDR3 length is 13 residues.

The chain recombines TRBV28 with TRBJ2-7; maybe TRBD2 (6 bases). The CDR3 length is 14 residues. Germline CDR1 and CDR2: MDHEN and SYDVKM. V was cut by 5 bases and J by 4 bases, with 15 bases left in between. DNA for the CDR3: TGTGCCAGCAGTCGGACCGGGAGCAATTACGAGCAGTACTTC. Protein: CASSRTGSNYEQYF.

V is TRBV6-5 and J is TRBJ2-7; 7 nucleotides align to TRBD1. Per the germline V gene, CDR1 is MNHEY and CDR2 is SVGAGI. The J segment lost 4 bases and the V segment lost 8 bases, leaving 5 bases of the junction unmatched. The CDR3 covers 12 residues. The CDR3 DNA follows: TGTGCCAGCTGGACAGGACAATACGAGCAGTACTTC. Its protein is CASWTGQYEQYF.

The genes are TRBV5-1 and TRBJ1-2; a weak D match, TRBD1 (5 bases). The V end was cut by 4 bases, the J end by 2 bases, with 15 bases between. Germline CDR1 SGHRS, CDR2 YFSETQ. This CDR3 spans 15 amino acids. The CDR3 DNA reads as TGCGCCAGCAGCCTGAGCACACAGGCAAACTATGGCTACACCTTC. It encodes CASSLSTQANYGYTF.

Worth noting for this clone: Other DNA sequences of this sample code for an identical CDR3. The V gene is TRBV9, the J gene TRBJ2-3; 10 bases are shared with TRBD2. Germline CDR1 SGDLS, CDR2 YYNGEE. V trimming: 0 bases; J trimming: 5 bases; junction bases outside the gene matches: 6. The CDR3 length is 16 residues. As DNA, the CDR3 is TGTGCCAGCAGCGTAGGGCTAGCGGGAGTAGAAGATACGCAGTATTTT. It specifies CASSVGLAGVEDTQYF.

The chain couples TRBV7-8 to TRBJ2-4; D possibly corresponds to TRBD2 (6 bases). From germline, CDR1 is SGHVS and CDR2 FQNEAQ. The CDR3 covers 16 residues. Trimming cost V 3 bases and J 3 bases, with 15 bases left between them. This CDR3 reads CASSFFAGGNKNIQYF. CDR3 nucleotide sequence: TGTGCCAGCAGCTTCTTCGCCGGAGGGAACAAAAACATTCAGTACTTC.

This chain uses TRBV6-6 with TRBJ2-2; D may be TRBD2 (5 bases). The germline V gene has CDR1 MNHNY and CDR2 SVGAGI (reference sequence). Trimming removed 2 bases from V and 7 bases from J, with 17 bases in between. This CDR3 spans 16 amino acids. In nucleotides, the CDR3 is TGTGCCAGCAGTTACCCCAGCGGACCCTTTGGCGGGGAGCTGTTTTTT. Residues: CASSYPSGPFGGELFF.